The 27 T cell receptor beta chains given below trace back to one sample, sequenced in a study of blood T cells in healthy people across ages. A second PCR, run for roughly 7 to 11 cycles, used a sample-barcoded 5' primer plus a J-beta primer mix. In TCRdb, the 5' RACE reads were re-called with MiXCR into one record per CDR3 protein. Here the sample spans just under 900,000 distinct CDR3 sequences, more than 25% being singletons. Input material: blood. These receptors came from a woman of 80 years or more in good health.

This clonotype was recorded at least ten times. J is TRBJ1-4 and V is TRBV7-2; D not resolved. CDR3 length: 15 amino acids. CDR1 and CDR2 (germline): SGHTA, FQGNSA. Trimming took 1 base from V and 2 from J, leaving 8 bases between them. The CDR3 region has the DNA TGTGCCAGCAGCTTAGTATCGGGGACTAATGAAAAACTGTTTTTT. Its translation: CASSLVSGTNEKLFF.

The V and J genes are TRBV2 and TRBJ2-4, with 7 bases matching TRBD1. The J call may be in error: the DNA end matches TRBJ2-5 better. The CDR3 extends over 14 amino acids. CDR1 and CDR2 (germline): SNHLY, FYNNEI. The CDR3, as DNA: TGTGCCAGCATGCGCGACAGGGTTGCGGAGACCCAGTACTTC. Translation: CASMRDRVAETQYF.

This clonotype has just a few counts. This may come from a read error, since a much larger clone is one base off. CDR3 sequence (DNA): TGTGCCAGCAGTCTAAACAGGGACAGGACTGGGTCCAGGGGGACCCAGTACTTC. Translation: CASSLNRDRTGSRGTQYF. J is TRBJ2-7 and V is TRBV4-2; TRBD1 matches 8 bases. Near its end, the DNA agrees better with TRBJ2-5, so the J call may be wrong. Germline V gives CDR1 LGHNA, CDR2 YNFKEQ. The CDR3 length is 18 residues.

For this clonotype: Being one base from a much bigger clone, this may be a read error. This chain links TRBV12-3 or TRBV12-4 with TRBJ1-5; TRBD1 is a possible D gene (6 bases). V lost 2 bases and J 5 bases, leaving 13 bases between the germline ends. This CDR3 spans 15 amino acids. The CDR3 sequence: CASSLTGAKYQPQHF. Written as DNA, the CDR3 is TGTGCCAGCAGTTTAACGGGGGCGAAGTATCAGCCCCAGCATTTT.

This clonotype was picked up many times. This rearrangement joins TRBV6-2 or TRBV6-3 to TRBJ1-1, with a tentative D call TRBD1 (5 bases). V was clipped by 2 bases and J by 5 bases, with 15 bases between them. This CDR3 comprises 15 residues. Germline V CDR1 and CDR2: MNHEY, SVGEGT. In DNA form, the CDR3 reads TGTGCCAGCAGTTACGACGGGCAGGGATGGACTGAAGCTTTCTTT. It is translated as CASSYDGQGWTEAFF.

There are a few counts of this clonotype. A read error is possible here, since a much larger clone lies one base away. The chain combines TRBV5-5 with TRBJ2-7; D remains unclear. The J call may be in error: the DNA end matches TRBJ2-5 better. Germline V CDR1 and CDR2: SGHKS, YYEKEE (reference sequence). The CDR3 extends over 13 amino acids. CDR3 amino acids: CASSWEQKETQYF. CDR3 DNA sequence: TGTGCCAGCAGCTGGGAACAGAAAGAGACCCAGTACTTC.

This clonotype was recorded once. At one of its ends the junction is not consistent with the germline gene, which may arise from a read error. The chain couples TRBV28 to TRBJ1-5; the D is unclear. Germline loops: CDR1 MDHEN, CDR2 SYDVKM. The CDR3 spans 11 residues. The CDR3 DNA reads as TGTGCCATTGCTAGCAATCAGCCCCAGCGTTTT. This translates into CAIASNQPQRF. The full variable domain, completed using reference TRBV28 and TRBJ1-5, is DVKVTQSSRYLVKRTGEKVFLECVQDMDHENMFWYRQDPGLGLRLIYFSYDVKMKEKGDIPEGYSVSREKKERFSLILESASTNQTSMYLCAIASNQPQRFGDGTRLSIL.

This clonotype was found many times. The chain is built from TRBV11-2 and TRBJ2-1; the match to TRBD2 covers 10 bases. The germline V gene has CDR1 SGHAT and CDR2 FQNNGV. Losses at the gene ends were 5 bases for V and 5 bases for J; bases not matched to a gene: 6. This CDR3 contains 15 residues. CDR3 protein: CASSPERGGHNEQFF. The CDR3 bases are TGTGCCAGCAGCCCCGAGCGGGGGGGCCACAATGAGCAGTTCTTC.

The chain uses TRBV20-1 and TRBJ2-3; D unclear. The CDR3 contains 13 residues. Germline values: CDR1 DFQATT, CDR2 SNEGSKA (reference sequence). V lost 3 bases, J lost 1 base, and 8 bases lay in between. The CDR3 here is CSARAPGTDTQYF. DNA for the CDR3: TGCAGTGCTAGGGCCCCCGGCACAGATACGCAGTATTTT.

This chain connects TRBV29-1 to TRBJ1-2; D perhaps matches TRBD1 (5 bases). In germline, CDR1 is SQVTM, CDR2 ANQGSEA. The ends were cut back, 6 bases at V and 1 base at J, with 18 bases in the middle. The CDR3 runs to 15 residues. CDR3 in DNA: TGCAGCGTGCCGGCCTGGGACGGACTTAACTATGGCTACACCTTC. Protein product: CSVPAWDGLNYGYTF.

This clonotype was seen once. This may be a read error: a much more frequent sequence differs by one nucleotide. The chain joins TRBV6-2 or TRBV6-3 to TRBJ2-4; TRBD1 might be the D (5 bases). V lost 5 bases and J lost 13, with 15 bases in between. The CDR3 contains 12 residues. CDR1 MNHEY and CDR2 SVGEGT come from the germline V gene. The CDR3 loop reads CASSTETEEQYF. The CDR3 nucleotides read TGTGCCAGCAGTACCGAGACAGAAGAGCAGTACTTC.

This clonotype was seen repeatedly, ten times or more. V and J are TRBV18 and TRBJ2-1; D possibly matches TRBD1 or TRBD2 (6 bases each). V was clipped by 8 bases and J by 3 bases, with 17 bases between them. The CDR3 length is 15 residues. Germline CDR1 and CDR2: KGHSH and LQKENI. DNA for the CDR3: TGTGCCAGCAGTCCTGGGGGGCTCCTCTACAATGAGCAGTTCTTC. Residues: CASSPGGLLYNEQFF.

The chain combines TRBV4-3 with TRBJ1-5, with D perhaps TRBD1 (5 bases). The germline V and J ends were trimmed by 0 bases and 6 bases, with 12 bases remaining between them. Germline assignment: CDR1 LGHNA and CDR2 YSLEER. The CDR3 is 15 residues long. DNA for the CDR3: TGCGCCAGCAGCCAAGATTGGCAGGGAATTCAGCCCCAGCATTTT. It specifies CASSQDWQGIQPQHF.

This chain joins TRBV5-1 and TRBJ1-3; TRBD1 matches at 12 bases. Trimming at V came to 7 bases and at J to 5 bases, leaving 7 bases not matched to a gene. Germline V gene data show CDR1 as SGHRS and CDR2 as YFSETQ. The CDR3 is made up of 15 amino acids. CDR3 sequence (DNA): TGCGCCAGCCAAGGGACAGGGGGCGCGAGAAACACCATATATTTT. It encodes CASQGTGGARNTIYF.

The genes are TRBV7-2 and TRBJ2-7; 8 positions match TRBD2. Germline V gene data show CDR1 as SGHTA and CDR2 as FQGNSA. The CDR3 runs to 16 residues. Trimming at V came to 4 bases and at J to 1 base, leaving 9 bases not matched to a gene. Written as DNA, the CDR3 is TGTGCCAGCAGCTCACACGGGGGGGCCCGGTCCTACGAGCAGTACTTC. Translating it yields CASSSHGGARSYEQYF.

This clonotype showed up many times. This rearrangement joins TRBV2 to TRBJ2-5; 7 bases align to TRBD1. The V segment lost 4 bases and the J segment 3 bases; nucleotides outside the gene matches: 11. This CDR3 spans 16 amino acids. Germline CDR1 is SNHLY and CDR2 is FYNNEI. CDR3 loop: CASSGTGSVTKETQYF. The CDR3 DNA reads TGTGCCAGCAGTGGGACAGGTAGCGTCACCAAAGAGACCCAGTACTTC. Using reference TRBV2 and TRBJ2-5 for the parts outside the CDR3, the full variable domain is EPEVTQTPSHQVTQMGQEVILRCVPISNHLYFYWYRQILGQKVEFLVSFYNNEISEKSEIFDDQFSVERPDGSNFTLKIRSTKLEDSAMYFCASSGTGSVTKETQYFGPGTRLLVL.

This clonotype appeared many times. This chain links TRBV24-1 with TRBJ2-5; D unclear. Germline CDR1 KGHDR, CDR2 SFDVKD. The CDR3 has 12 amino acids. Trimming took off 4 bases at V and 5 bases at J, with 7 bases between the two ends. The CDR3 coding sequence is TGTGCCACCAGTGACGGGTTGGAGACCCAGTACTTC. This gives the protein CATSDGLETQYF.

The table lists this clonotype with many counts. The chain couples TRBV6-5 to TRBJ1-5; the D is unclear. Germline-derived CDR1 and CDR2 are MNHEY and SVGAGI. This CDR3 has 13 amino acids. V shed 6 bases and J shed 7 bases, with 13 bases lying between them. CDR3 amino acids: CASSLVLGQPQHF. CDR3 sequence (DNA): TGTGCCAGCAGCCTCGTGCTTGGACAGCCCCAGCATTTT.

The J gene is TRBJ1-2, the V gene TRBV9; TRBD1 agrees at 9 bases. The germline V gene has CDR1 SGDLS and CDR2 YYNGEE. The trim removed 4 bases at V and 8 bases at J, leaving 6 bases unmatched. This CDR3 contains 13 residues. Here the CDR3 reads CASSPTTGGGYTF. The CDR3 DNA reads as TGTGCCAGCAGCCCGACGACAGGGGGAGGCTACACCTTC.

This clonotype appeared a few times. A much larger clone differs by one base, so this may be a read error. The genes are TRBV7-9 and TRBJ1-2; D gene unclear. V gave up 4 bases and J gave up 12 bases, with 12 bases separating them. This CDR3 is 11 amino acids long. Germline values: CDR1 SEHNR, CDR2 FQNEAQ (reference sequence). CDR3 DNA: TGTGCCAGCAGCTCTCTCGGAGGCGACACCTTC. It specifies CASSSLGGDTF. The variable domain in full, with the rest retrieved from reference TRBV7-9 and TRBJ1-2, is DTGVSQNPRHKITKRGQNVTFRCDPISEHNRLYWYRQTLGQGPEFLTYFQNEAQLEKSRLLSDRFSAERPKGSFSTLEIQRTEQGDSAMYLCASSSLGGDTFGSGTRLTVV.

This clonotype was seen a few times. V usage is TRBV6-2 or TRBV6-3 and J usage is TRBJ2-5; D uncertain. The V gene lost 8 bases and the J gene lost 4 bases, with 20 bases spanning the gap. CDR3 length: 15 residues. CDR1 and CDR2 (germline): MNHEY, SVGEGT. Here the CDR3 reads CASQNRPAPRETQYF. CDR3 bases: TGTGCCAGCCAAAATCGGCCAGCTCCGAGAGAGACCCAGTACTTC.

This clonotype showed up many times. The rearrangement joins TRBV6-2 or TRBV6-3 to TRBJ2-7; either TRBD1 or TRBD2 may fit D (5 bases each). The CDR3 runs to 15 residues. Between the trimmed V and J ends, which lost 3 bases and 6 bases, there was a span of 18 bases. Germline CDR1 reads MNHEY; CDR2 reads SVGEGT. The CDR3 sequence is CASSYPHRGPSEQYF. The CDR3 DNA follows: TGTGCCAGCAGTTATCCCCACCGGGGCCCCAGCGAGCAGTACTTC.

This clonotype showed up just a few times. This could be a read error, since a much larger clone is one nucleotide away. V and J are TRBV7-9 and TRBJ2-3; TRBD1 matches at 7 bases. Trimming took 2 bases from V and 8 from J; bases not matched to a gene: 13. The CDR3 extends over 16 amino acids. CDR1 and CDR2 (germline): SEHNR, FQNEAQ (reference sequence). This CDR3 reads CASSLLSTGSRRTQYF. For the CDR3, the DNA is TGTGCCAGCAGCTTATTATCGACAGGGTCTCGGCGTACGCAGTATTTT.

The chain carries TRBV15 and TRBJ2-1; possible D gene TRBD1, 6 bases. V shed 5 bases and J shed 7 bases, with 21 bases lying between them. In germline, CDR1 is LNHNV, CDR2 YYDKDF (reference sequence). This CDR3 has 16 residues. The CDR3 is CATSARSGVGKNEQFF. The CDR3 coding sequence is TGTGCCACCAGCGCCAGATCAGGGGTTGGAAAGAATGAGCAGTTCTTC.

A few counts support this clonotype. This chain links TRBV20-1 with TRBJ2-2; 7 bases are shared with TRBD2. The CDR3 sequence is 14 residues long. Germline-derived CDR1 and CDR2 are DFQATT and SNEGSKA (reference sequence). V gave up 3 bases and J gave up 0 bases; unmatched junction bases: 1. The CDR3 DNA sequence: TGCAGTGCTAGCCGGGGGGCGAACACCGGGGAGCTGTTTTTT. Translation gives CSASRGANTGELFF.

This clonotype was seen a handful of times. This CDR3 is CASSYGHREGTYEQYF. For the CDR3, the DNA is TGTGCCAGCAGTTACGGGCATCGTGAGGGAACCTACGAGCAGTACTTC. The chain combines TRBV6-2 or TRBV6-3 with TRBJ2-7; TRBD2 might be the D (5 bases). Trimming pared 2 bases from V and 2 bases from J, leaving 16 bases between. In germline, CDR1 is MNHEY, CDR2 SVGEGT. The CDR3 has 16 residues.

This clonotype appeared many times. CDR3 in amino acids: CASSYRTEDYEQYF. The DNA for the CDR3 is TGCGCCAGCAGCTACAGGACGGAAGACTACGAGCAGTACTTC. The rearrangement joins TRBV5-1 to TRBJ2-7; possible D gene TRBD1, 5 bases. The length of the CDR3 is 14 residues. Germline V gene sequence: CDR1 SGHRS, CDR2 YFSETQ. Between the trimmed V and J ends, which lost 3 bases and 3 bases, there was a span of 13 bases.